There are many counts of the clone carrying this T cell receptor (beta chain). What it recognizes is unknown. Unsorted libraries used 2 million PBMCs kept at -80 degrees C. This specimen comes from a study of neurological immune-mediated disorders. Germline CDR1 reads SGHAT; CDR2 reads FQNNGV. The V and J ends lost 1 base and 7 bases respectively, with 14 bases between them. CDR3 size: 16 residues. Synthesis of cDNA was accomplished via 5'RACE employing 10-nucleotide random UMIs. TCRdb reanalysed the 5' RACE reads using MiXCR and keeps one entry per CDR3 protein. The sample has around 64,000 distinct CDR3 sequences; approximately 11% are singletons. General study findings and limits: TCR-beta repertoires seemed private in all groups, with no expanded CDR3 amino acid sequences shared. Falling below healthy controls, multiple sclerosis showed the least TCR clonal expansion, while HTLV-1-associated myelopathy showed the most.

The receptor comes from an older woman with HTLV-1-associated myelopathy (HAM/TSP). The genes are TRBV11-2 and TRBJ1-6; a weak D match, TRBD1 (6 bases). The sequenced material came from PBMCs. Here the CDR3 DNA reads TGTGCCAGCAGCTTAGCCCCAGGGGTGCAGAATTCACCCCTCCACTTT. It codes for CASSLAPGVQNSPLHF.